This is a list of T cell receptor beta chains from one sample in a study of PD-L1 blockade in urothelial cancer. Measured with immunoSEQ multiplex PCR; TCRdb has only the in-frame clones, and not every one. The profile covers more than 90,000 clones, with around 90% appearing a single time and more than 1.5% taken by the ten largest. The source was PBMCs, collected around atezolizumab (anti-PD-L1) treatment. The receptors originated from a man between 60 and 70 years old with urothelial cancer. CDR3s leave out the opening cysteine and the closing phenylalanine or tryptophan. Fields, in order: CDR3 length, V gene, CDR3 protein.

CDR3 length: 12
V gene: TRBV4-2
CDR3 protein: ASSQALGPYEQY

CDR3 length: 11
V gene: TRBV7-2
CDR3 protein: ASSLGALREQY

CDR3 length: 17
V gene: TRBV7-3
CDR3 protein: ASSERVSGSPSSYNEQF

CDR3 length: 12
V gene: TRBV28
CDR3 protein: ASIEALQNQPQH

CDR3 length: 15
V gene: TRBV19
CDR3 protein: ASSPYGTGILNYGYT

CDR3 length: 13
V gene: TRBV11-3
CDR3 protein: ASSPTGQANSPLH

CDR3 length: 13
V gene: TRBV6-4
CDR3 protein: ASSDGHTSTDTQY

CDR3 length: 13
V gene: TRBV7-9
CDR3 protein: ASSPPTGRGEKLF

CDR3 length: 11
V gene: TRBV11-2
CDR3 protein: ASSPPGDTEAF

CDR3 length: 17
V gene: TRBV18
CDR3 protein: ASPTKAGEFPPPPETQY

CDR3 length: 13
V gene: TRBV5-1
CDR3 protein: ASSPFSWPTGELF

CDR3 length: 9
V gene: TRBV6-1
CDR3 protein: ASSDGYEQY

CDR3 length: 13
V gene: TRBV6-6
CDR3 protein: ASRAGTGEFYGYT

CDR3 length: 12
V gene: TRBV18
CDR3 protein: ASPTGPFSGELF

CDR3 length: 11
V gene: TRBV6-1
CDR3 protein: ASSGAESYGYT

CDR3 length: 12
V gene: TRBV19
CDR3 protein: ASSIGQGQETQY

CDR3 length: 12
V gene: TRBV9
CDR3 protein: ASSRSGTFYEQY

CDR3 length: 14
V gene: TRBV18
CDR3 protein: ASSPLLQGANEKLF

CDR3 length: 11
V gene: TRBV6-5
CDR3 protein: ASSPARTYEQY

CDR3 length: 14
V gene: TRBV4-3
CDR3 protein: ASSQDHRAQGEKLF

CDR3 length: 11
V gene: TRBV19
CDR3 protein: ASSIPGKNTQY

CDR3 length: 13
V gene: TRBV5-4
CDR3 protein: ASSRGRSSYNEQF

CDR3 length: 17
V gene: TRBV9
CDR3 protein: ASSGPGLTAPTSTDTQY

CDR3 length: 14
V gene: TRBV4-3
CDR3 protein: ASSQVVQGPQETQY

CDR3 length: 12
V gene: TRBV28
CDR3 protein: ASSSGTAISRYT

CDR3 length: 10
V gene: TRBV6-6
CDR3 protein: ASSYGGFEAF

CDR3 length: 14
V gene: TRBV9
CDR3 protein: ASSVGGVANTGELF

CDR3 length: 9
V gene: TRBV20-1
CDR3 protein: SASIFNEQF

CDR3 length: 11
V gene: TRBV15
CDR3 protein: ATSKGDRAEAF

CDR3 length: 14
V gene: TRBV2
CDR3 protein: ASSQNRGSYNSPLH

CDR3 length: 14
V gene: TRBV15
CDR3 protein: ATSRDRGTPGGAQY

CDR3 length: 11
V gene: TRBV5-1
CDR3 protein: ASSKEANTEAF

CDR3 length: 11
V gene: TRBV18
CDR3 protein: ASSRTGVTEAF

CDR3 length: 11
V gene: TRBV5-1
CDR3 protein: ASMGAAKNIQY

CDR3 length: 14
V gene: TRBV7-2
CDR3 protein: ASSLASAASSYEQY

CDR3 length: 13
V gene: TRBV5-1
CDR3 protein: ASSPAVRDRGQEH

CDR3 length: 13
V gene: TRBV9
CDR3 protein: ASSVVGRGRGEQF

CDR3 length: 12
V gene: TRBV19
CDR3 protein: ASSQKGHLRGYT

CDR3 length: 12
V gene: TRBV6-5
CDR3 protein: ASSRDTSQETQY

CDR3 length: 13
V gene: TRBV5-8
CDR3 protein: ASSQGQQFNQPQH

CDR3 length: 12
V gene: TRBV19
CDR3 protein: ASRVGPAGETQY